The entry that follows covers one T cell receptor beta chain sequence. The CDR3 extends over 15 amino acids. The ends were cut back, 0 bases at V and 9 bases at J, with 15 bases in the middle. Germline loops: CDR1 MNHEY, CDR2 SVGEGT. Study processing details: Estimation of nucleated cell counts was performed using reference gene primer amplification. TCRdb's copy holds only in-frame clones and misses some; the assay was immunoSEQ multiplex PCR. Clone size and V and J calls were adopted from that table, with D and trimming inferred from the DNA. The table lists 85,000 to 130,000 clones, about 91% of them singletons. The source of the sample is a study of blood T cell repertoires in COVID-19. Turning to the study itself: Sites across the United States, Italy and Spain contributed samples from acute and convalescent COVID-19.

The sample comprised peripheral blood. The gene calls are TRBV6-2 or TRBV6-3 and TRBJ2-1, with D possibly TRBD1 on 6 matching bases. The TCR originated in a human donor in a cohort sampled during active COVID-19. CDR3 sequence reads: CASSYSQGSSPEQFF. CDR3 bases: TGTGCCAGCAGTTACTCCCAGGGGAGTTCTCCTGAGCAGTTCTTC.